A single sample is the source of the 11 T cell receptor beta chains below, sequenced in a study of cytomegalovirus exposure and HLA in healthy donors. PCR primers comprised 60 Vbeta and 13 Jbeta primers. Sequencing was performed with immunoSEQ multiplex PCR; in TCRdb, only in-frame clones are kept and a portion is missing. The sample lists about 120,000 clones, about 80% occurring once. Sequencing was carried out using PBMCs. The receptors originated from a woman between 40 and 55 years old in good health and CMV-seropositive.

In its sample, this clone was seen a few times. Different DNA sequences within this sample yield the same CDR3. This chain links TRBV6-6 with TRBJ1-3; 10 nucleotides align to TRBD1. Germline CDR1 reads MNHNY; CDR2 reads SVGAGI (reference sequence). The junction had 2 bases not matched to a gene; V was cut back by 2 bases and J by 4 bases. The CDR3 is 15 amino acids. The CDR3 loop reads CASSYDRGRGNTIYF. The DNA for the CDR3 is TGTGCCAGCAGTTACGACAGGGGGCGCGGAAACACCATATATTTT.

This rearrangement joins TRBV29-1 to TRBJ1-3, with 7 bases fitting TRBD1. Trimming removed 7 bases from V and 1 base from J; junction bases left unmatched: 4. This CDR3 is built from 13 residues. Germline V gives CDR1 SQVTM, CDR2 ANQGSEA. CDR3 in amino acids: CSGSTGSGNTIYF. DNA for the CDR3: TGCAGCGGTTCGACAGGGTCTGGAAACACCATATATTTT.

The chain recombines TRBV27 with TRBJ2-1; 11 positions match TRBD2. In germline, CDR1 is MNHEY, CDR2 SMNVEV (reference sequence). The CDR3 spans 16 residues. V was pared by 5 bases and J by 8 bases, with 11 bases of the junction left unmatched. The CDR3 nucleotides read TGTGCCAGCAGTCCAGGGACTAGCGGTGCTGTCCATGAGCAGTTCTTC. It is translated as CASSPGTSGAVHEQFF.

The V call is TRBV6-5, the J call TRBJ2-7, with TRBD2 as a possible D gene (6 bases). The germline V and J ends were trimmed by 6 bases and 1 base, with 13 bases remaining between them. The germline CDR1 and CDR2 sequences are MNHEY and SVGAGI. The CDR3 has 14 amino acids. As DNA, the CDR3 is TGTGCCAGCAGGTGGAGGGCGGGATCCTACGAGCAGTACTTC. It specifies CASRWRAGSYEQYF.

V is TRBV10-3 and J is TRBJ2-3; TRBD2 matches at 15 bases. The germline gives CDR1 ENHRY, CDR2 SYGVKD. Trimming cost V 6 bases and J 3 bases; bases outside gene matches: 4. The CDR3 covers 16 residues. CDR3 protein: CAISGLAGGGTDTQYF. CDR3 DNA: TGTGCCATCAGCGGACTAGCGGGAGGGGGGACAGATACGCAGTATTTT.

CDR3 bases: TGTGCCAGCAGCCCCCGGACAGAAAGCACTGAAGCTTTCTTT. Amino acid sequence: CASSPRTESTEAFF. The rearrangement uses TRBV7-2 and TRBJ1-1, with D possibly matching TRBD1 (6 bases). The CDR3 contains 14 residues. V dropped 5 bases and J dropped 4 bases, with 14 bases sitting between them. Germline V gene lookup returns CDR1 SGHTA and CDR2 FQGNSA.

This CDR3 is CASSFGGGEYNEQFF. The DNA of the CDR3 is TGTGCCAGCAGCTTCGGCGGGGGGGAGTACAATGAGCAGTTCTTC. The V and J genes are TRBV7-2 and TRBJ2-1, with 9 bases matching TRBD2. In germline, CDR1 is SGHTA, CDR2 FQGNSA. The V and J ends lost 3 bases and 4 bases, in that order; junction bases with no gene match: 4. CDR3 length equals 15 residues.

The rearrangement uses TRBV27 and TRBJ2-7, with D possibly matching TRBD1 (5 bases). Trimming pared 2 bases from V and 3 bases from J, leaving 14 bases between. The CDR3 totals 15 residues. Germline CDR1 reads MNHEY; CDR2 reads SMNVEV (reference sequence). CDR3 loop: CASSLGGALLYEQYF. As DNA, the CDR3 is TGTGCCAGCAGTTTAGGTGGGGCCCTACTCTACGAGCAGTACTTC.

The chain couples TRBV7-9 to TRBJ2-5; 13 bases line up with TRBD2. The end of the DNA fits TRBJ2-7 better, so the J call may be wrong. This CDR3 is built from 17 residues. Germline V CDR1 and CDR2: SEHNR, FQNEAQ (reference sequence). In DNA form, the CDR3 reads TGTGCCAGCAGCTTTACGCGACTAGCGGGAGGTTCTGGCGAGCAGTACTTC. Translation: CASSFTRLAGGSGEQYF.

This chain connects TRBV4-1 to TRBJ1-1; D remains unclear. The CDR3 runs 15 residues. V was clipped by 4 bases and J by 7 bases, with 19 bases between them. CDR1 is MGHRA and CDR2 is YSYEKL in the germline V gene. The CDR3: CASSPFGLRKGEAFF. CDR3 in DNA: TGCGCCAGCAGCCCTTTCGGACTTCGGAAGGGTGAAGCTTTCTTT.

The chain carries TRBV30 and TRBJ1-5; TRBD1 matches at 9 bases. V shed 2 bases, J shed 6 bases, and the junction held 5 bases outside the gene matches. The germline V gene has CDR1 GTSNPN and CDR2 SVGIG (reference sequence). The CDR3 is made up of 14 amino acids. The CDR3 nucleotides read TGTGCCTGGAGTACGGGACAGGGCGCTCAGCCCCAGCATTTT. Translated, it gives CAWSTGQGAQPQHF.